This TCR beta chain was profiled in a study of technical replicates of blood from several donors. CDR1 is SGHRS, CDR2 YFSETQ, per germline. CDR3 length equals 15 residues. The V segment lost 0 bases and the J segment 5 bases; nucleotides outside the gene matches: 5. The data were produced by immunoSEQ multiplex PCR, yet TCRdb's version contains in-frame clones alone and is incomplete. The profile shows more than 90,000 clones, 95% of them singletons. The source of this sequence is a human donor in good health. J is TRBJ1-5 and V is TRBV5-1, with TRBD1 matching 7 bases. Sequenced sample: T cells isolated from PBMCs. The DNA of the CDR3 is TGCGCCAGCAGCTTGGATGGACAGGCCCATCAGCCCCAGCATTTT. Translated, it gives CASSLDGQAHQPQHF. Full variable domain (remainder filled in from reference TRBV5-1 and TRBJ1-5): KAGVTQTPRYLIKTRGQQVTLSCSPISGHRSVSWYQQTPGQGLQFLFEYFSETQRNKGNFPGRFSGRQFSNSRSEMNVSTLELGDSALYLCASSLDGQAHQPQHFGDGTRLSIL.